This TCR beta chain originates from a study of blood T cell repertoires in COVID-19. Study details: Spain, Italy and the United States supplied samples that represented acute and convalescent COVID-19. Sample material is recorded as cDNA or gDNA derived from T cells, B-cell-depleted T cells, or PBMCs.

Germline CDR1 is MNHNY and CDR2 is SVGAGI (reference sequence). Deletions cut 7 bases from V and 2 bases from J, with 15 bases between. The CDR3 loop spans 15 amino acids. In the original analysis: Cell counts per sample came from amplifying reference gene primers. Only in-frame clones appear in the TCRdb table, and some are missing; sequencing was by immunoSEQ multiplex PCR. From that table come the V and J calls and clone size; the DNA was used to work out D and trimming. The repertoire holds about 220,000 clones, with about 86% as singletons. This sequence was found in a young woman who had recovered from COVID-19. The chain uses TRBV6-6 and TRBJ1-5, with D maybe TRBD1 (6 bases). Sequencing input: peripheral blood. CDR3 region: CASTYTSGGNQPQHF. CDR3 bases: TGTGCCAGCACCTACACGTCAGGGGGCAATCAGCCCCAGCATTTT.